These 16 T cell receptor beta chains share one sample of origin, sequenced in a study of identical twins. TCRdb ran MiXCR on the 5' RACE reads and lists one entry per CDR3 protein. The table lists 690,000 or so distinct CDR3 sequences, 8.6% of them singletons. This same sample was also taken into another study, of yellow fever vaccine responses in identical twins.

Sequenced input: PBMCs. The receptors come from a woman aged 18 to 35 in good health.

This clonotype showed up many times. The V gene is TRBV5-1, the J gene TRBJ1-6, with D unresolved. With 0 bases removed from V and 9 bases from J, the gap between germline ends came to 7 bases. The CDR3 length is 13 residues. Germline lookup yields CDR1 SGHRS and CDR2 YFSETQ. The CDR3 DNA sequence: TGCGCCAGCAGCTTGGACGGTTTTTCACCCCTCCACTTT. This translates into CASSLDGFSPLHF.

This clonotype has more than one count but fewer than ten. The chain employs TRBV5-6 and TRBJ1-4; the D gene is possibly TRBD1 (5 bases). V lost 4 bases and J lost 8, with 18 bases in between. Germline CDR1 SGHDT, CDR2 YYEEEE. CDR3 length: 15 amino acids. DNA for the CDR3: TGTGCCAGCAGCCCAGCCCAGGGCTTAGGAGAAAAACTGTTTTTT. It translates to CASSPAQGLGEKLFF.

At least ten counts were recorded for this clonotype. This chain joins TRBV18 and TRBJ2-1; D gene unclear. V was pared by 5 bases and J by 1 base, with 15 bases between. Germline assignment: CDR1 KGHSH and CDR2 LQKENI. The CDR3 has 16 residues. In nucleotides, the CDR3 is TGTGCCAGCTCAACCGCCCAGGACCCTTCCTACAATGAGCAGTTCTTC. This sequence encodes CASSTAQDPSYNEQFF.

This clonotype has just a few counts. This rearrangement joins TRBV28 to TRBJ2-3; D not resolved. V lost 8 bases, J lost 0 bases, and 3 bases lay in between. The CDR3 extends over 11 amino acids. Germline loops: CDR1 MDHEN, CDR2 SYDVKM. This CDR3 reads CASESTDTQYF. CDR3 coding DNA: TGTGCCAGCGAGAGCACAGATACGCAGTATTTT. Based on the CDR3 plus reference TRBV28 and TRBJ2-3, the full variable domain is DVKVTQSSRYLVKRTGEKVFLECVQDMDHENMFWYRQDPGLGLRLIYFSYDVKMKEKGDIPEGYSVSREKKERFSLILESASTNQTSMYLCASESTDTQYFGPGTRLTVL.

This clonotype was counted between two and nine times. The chain is built from TRBV7-2 and TRBJ2-7; 9 bases match TRBD2. Germline trimming cut 5 bases from V and 0 bases from J; bases unmatched to any gene: 5. Per the germline V gene, CDR1 is SGHTA and CDR2 is FQGNSA. The length of the CDR3 is 15 residues. CDR3 region: CASSKLAGSSYEQYF. Written as DNA, the CDR3 is TGTGCCAGCAGCAAGCTAGCGGGGAGCTCCTACGAGCAGTACTTC.

The chain uses TRBV5-1 and TRBJ2-7, with 9 bases fitting TRBD1. The V gene end was trimmed by 4 bases and the J gene end by 3 bases; junction bases not matched to a gene: 5. This CDR3 has 14 residues. CDR1 SGHRS and CDR2 YFSETQ come from the germline V gene. The CDR3 DNA is TGCGCCAGCAGCCTATGGACAGGGGACTACGAGCAGTACTTC. Translated: CASSLWTGDYEQYF. The variable domain in full, completed from reference TRBV5-1 and TRBJ2-7, reads KAGVTQTPRYLIKTRGQQVTLSCSPISGHRSVSWYQQTPGQGLQFLFEYFSETQRNKGNFPGRFSGRQFSNSRSEMNVSTLELGDSALYLCASSLWTGDYEQYFGPGTRLTVT.

This chain links TRBV7-2 with TRBJ2-7; tentatively, D is TRBD1 (5 bases). Germline V gives CDR1 SGHTA, CDR2 FQGNSA. Trimming took off 4 bases at V and 0 bases at J, with 10 bases between the two ends. This CDR3 comprises 14 residues. The CDR3 nucleotides are TGTGCCAGCAGCTCCAGCAGGGCCTCCTACGAGCAGTACTTC. As protein: CASSSSRASYEQYF.

This clonotype was counted ten times or more. The chain couples TRBV5-1 to TRBJ2-1, with 8 bases identical to TRBD2. Germline V gene lookup returns CDR1 SGHRS and CDR2 YFSETQ. The J segment lost 8 bases and the V segment lost 4 bases, leaving 14 bases of the junction unmatched. This CDR3 is 16 amino acids long. The CDR3 region has the DNA TGCGCCAGCAGCCCGACCGGGACTAGGTCGGTTTATGAGCAGTTCTTC. It is translated as CASSPTGTRSVYEQFF.

V gene TRBV3-1 combines with J gene TRBJ2-2; unclear D gene. The V gene's germline CDR1 is LGHDT and CDR2 YNNKEL (reference sequence). The V end was cut by 3 bases, the J end by 4 bases, with 12 bases between. The CDR3 length is 15 residues. DNA for the CDR3: TGTGCCAGCAGCCAGGTTTCTATAGGCACCGGGGAGCTGTTTTTT. Amino acid sequence: CASSQVSIGTGELFF.

This clonotype was seen more than once but under ten times. This sequence joins TRBV10-2 and TRBJ2-7; 10 nucleotides align to TRBD2. In germline, CDR1 is WSHSY, CDR2 SAAADI. V shed 6 bases, J shed 0 bases, and the junction held 5 bases outside the gene matches. The length of the CDR3 is 15 residues. The CDR3 coding sequence is TGCGCCAGCAGAGGGACTAGCGCTTCCTCCTACGAGCAGTACTTC. Translation gives CASRGTSASSYEQYF.

The rearrangement uses TRBV29-1 and TRBJ1-4; D is possibly TRBD1 (6 bases). Germline loops: CDR1 SQVTM, CDR2 ANQGSEA. There are 11 residues in the CDR3. With 7 bases removed from V and 14 bases from J, the gap between germline ends came to 17 bases. The CDR3 DNA sequence: TGCAGCGCCTCGGCGACAGGAGCCCTGTTTTTT. This codes for CSASATGALFF.

This clonotype was counted a few times. The V call is TRBV24-1, the J call TRBJ2-1; D gene ambiguous. The CDR3 has 13 amino acids. The V end was cut by 6 bases, the J end by 8 bases, with 13 bases between. CDR1 and CDR2 (germline): KGHDR, SFDVKD. Here the CDR3 reads CATSLGFWDEQFF. Written as DNA, the CDR3 is TGTGCCACCAGTTTGGGTTTCTGGGATGAGCAGTTCTTC.

In this sample, this clonotype turned up many times. This chain connects TRBV21-1 to TRBJ2-1; the table's D call TRBD1 went unverified against the DNA. TRBV21-1 is a known pseudogene. CDR3 length: 17 amino acids. In nucleotides, the CDR3 is TGTGCCAGCAGCATAACGGAGACAGGGTACCATCACAATGAGCAGTTCTTC. It encodes CASSITETGYHHNEQFF.

CDR3 nucleotides: TGTGCCACCAGCAGAGATCCCGGGACGGACTACAATGAGCAGTTCTTC. Amino acids: CATSRDPGTDYNEQFF. This chain links TRBV15 with TRBJ2-1; D may be TRBD1 or TRBD2 (5 bases each). The V and J ends lost 0 bases and 3 bases respectively, with 12 bases between them. Germline values: CDR1 LNHNV, CDR2 YYDKDF (reference sequence). The CDR3 length is 16 residues.

This clonotype was recorded many times. The chain employs TRBV5-1 and TRBJ2-7, with D perhaps TRBD1 or TRBD2 (5 bases each). Germline V lookup: CDR1 SGHRS, CDR2 YFSETQ. CDR3 length: 13 residues. V gave up 4 bases and J gave up 3 bases, with 11 bases separating them. CDR3 amino acids: CASSRDGDYEQYF. Written as DNA, the CDR3 is TGCGCCAGCAGCCGGGACGGAGACTACGAGCAGTACTTC.

This clonotype was picked up a small number of times. The rearrangement uses TRBV6-1 and TRBJ2-7; D tentatively fits TRBD1 or TRBD2 (6 bases each). V shed 6 bases and J shed 1 base, with 22 bases lying between them. CDR3 length: 17 amino acids. CDR1 and CDR2 from the germline V gene are MNHNS and SASEGT. CDR3 bases: TGTGCCAGCAGCGAATGGGTCGGGAGCCAGGGGTCCTACGAGCAGTACTTC. This sequence encodes CASSEWVGSQGSYEQYF.